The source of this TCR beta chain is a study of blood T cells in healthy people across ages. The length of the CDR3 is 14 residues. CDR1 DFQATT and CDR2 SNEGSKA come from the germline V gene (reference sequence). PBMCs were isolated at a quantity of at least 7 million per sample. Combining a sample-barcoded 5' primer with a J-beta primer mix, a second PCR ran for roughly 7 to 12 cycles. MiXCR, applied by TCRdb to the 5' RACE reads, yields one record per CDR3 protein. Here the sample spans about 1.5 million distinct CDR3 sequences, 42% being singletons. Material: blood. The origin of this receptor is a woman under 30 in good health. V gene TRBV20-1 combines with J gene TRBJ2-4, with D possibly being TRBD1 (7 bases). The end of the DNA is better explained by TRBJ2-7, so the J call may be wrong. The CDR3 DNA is TGCAGTGCTTTTGACCGACAGGGAGGCTACGAGCAGTACTTC. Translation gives CSAFDRQGGYEQYF.